These T cell receptor beta chains were read from a single sample in a study of T-cell memory formation after mild COVID-19. One entry per CDR3 protein results from TCRdb running MiXCR on the 5' RACE reads. This sample has around 47,000 distinct CDR3 sequences; 7.5% to 10% occur once, and the top ten carry about 12%. The sample consisted of PBMCs or a T cell subset sorted from them (not recorded which). The origin of the receptors is an adult woman who had mild COVID-19 (a few samples of this study predate the infection). Cell type and time point are not known. CDR3s include the opening cysteine and the closing phenylalanine or tryptophan.

J gene,V gene,CDR3 protein
TRBJ1-5,TRBV4-2,CASSHSTAPGNQPQHF
TRBJ1-2,TRBV4-2,CASSQDRQGMENGYTF
TRBJ2-1,TRBV20-1,CSAIGSSYNEQFF
TRBJ2-4,TRBV10-2,CASGQGMNIQYF
TRBJ2-3,TRBV7-6,CASSLTGSLDTQYF
TRBJ2-1,TRBV29-1,CSVGKGTYNEQFF
TRBJ2-4,TRBV4-3,CASSQTGQGRRNIQYF
TRBJ1-4,TRBV12-3/TRBV12-4,CASPLGSGQGGEKLFF
TRBJ1-1,TRBV30,CAWSVIDGTEAFF
TRBJ2-2,TRBV5-5,CASSPKSGTSGSSVTGELFF
TRBJ2-1,TRBV6-2/TRBV6-3,CASRSGLLGYNEQFF
TRBJ1-3,TRBV7-2,CASSFSGTVPATIYF
TRBJ1-2,TRBV30,CAWSVVPLGGGYTF
TRBJ2-2,TRBV24-1,CATRASGSIGELFF
TRBJ1-2,TRBV5-1,CASSSSGPGYTF
TRBJ1-5,TRBV6-6,CASRSKSGPAGQPQHF
TRBJ2-7,TRBV12-3/TRBV12-4,CASSPAGREQYF
TRBJ1-1,TRBV5-4,CASSFLGAPEAFF
TRBJ2-4,TRBV12-3/TRBV12-4,CASKNGLNIQYF
TRBJ1-1,TRBV14,CASSQDPQGEAFF
TRBJ2-2,TRBV2,CARRARGQTGELFF
TRBJ2-3,TRBV18,CASSPMTGGDTQYF
TRBJ1-1,TRBV6-2/TRBV6-3,CASTRGSMNTEAFF
TRBJ2-5,TRBV7-2,CASSLGSGGGEETQYF
TRBJ1-3,TRBV7-2,CASSSSLSRHGNTIYF
TRBJ1-6,TRBV20-1,CSAKDRGSYNSPLHF
TRBJ2-5,TRBV5-1,CASSLALSQETQYF
TRBJ2-1,TRBV6-6,CASIGYNEQFF
TRBJ2-7,TRBV29-1,CSVITSGTYEQYF
TRBJ2-3,TRBV11-2,CASSSSISSGRADTQYF
TRBJ2-1,TRBV4-3,CASSLLDRGLHEQFF
TRBJ1-5,TRBV27,CASSSESNQPQHF
TRBJ2-3,TRBV3-1,CASSRLTLAGGSPTDTQYF
TRBJ2-7,TRBV12-3/TRBV12-4,CASSPIPGLSYEQYF